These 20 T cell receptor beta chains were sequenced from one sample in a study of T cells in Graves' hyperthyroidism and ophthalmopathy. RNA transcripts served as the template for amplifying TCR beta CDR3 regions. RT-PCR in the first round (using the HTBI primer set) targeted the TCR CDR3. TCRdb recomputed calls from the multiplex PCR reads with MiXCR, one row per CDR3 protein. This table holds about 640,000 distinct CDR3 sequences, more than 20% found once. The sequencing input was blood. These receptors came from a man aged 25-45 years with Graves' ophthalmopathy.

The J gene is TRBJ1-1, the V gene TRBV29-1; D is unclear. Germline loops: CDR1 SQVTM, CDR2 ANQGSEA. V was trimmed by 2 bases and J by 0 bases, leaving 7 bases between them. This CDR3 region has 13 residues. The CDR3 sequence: CSVENGLNTEAFF. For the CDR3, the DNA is TGCAGCGTTGAAAACGGGTTGAACACTGAAGCTTTCTTT. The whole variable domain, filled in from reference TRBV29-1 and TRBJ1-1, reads SAVISQKPSRDICQRGTSLTIQCQVDSQVTMMFWYRQQPGQSLTLIATANQGSEATYESGFVIDKFPISRPNLTFSTLTVSNMSPEDSSIYLCSVENGLNTEAFFGQGTRLTVV.

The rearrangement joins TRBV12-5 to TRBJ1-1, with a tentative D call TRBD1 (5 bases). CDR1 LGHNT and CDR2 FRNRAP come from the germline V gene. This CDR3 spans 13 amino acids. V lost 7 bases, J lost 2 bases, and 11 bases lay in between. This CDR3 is CASAGTSNTEAFF. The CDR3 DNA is TGTGCTAGTGCTGGGACCTCCAACACTGAAGCTTTCTTT.

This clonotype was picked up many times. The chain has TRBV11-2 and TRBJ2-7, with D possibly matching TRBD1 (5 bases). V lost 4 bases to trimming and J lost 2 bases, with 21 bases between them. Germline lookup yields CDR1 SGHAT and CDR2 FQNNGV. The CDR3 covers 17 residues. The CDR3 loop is CASSSLGHQGDPYEQYF. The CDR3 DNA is TGTGCCAGCAGCTCCCTAGGACACCAAGGGGATCCCTACGAGCAGTACTTC.

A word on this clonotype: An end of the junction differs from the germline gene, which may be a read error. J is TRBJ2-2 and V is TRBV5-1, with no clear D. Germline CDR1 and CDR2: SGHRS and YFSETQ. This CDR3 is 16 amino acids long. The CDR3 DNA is TGCGCCAGCAGCTTGATATCGGACCTGAACACCGCGGAGCTGTTTTTT. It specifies CASSLISDLNTAELFF.

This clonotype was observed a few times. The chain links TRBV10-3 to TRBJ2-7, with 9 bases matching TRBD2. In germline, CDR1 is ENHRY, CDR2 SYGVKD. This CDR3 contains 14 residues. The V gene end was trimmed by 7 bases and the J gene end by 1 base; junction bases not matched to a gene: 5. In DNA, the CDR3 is TGTGCCATCAAACTAGCGGGCGCTTCCTACGAGCAGTACTTC. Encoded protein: CAIKLAGASYEQYF.

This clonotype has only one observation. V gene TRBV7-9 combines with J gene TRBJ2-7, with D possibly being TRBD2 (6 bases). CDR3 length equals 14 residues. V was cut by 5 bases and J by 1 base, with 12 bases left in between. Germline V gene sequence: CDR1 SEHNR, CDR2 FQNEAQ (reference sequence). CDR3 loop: CASSPGLPSYEQYF. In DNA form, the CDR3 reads TGTGCCAGCAGCCCAGGACTACCGTCCTACGAGCAGTACTTC.

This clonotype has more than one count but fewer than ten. The chain's CDR3 is CSARERTSGSPRRFF. In nucleotides, the CDR3 is TGCAGTGCTAGAGAAAGGACTAGCGGGAGCCCTAGGCGGTTCTTC. V gene TRBV20-1 combines with J gene TRBJ2-1; 13 nucleotides match TRBD2. Trimming removed 0 bases from V and 15 bases from J; junction bases left unmatched: 11. CDR3 length equals 15 residues. Germline V gene data show CDR1 as DFQATT and CDR2 as SNEGSKA (reference sequence).

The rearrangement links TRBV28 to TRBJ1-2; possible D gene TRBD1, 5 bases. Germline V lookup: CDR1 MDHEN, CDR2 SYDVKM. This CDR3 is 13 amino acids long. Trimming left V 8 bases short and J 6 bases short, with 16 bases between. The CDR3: CASAWGLPNGYTF. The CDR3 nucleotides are TGTGCCAGCGCCTGGGGACTGCCTAATGGCTACACCTTC.

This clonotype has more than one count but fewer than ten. CDR3 in amino acids: CASSSLPRTGEETQYF. CDR3 sequence (DNA): TGTGCCAGCAGCTCACTCCCCAGGACAGGGGAAGAGACCCAGTACTTC. V and J are TRBV7-9 and TRBJ2-5, with 9 bases lining up with TRBD1. Germline loops: CDR1 SEHNR, CDR2 FQNEAQ (reference sequence). Trimming removed 4 bases from V and 3 bases from J; junction bases left unmatched: 9. CDR3 length: 16 amino acids. The full variable domain, rest sourced from reference TRBV7-9 and TRBJ2-5, is DTGVSQNPRHKITKRGQNVTFRCDPISEHNRLYWYRQTLGQGPEFLTYFQNEAQLEKSRLLSDRFSAERPKGSFSTLEIQRTEQGDSAMYLCASSSLPRTGEETQYFGPGTRLLVL.

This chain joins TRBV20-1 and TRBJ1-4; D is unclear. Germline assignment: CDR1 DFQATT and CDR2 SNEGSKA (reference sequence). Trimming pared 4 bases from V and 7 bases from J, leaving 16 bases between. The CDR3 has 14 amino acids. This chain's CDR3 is CSAIWRVESEKLFF. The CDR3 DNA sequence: TGCAGTGCTATTTGGCGGGTCGAGAGTGAAAAACTGTTTTTT.

CDR3 DNA sequence: TGTGCCAGCAGCTTAGCGCCCGGGACAGAATATGAAGCTTTCTTT. Residues: CASSLAPGTEYEAFF. The chain recombines TRBV7-6 with TRBJ1-1, with 7 bases lining up with TRBD1. The germline CDR1 and CDR2 sequences are SGHVS and FNYEAQ. This CDR3 has 15 amino acids. After removal of 0 bases from V and 7 bases from J, the junction contained 8 bases not matched to a gene.

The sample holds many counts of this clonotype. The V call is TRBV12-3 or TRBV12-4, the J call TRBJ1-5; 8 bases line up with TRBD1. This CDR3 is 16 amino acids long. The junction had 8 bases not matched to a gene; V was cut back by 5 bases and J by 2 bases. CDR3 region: CASSPSGGVGNQPQHF. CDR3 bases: TGTGCCAGCAGTCCCTCAGGGGGCGTTGGCAATCAGCCCCAGCATTTT.

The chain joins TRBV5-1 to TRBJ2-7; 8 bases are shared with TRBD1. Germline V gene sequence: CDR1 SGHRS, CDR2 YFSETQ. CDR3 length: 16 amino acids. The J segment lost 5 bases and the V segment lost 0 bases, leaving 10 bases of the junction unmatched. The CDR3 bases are TGCGCCAGCAGCTTGGGTTTGGCAGGGGGCATCCACGAGCAGTACTTC. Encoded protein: CASSLGLAGGIHEQYF.

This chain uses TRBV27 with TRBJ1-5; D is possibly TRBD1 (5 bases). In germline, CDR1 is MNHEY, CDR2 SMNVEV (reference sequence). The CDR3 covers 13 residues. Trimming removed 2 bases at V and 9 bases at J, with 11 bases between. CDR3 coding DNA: TGTGCCAGCAGTTTAAGGTCGGGGGGGCCCCAGCATTTT. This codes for CASSLRSGGPQHF.

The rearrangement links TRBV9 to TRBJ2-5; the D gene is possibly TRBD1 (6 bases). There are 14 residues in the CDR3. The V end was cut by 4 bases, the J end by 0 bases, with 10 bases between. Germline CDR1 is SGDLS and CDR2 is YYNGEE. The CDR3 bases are TGTGCCAGCAGCACACGACAGGACCAAGAGACCCAGTACTTC. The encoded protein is CASSTRQDQETQYF.

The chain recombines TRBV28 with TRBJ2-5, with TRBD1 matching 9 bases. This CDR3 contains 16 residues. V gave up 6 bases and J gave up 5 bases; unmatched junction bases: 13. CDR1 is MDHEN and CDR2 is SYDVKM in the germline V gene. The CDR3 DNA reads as TGTGCCAGCAGACTCCACTTACAGGGGGCTGGGGAGACCCAGTACTTC. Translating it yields CASRLHLQGAGETQYF.

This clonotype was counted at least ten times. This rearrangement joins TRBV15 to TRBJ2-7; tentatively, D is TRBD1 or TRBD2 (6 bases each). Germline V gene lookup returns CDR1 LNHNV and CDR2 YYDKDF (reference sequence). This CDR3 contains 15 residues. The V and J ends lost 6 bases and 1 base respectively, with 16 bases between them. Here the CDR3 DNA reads TGTGCCACCAGTATGGGGAGAGGGGGGTCCTACGAGCAGTACTTC. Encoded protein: CATSMGRGGSYEQYF.

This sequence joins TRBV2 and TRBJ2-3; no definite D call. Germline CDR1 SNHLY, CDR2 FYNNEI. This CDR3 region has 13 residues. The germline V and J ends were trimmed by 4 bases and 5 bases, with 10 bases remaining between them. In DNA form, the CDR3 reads TGTGCCAGCAGTGTCAGTTTGGGAGATACGCAGTATTTT. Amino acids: CASSVSLGDTQYF.

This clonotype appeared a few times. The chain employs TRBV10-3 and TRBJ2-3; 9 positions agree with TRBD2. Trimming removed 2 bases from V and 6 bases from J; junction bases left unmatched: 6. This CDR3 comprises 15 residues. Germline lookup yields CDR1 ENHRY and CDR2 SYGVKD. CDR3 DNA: TGTGCCATCAGTGAGGGGGCGGGAGGGCCGGATACGCAGTATTTT. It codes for CAISEGAGGPDTQYF.

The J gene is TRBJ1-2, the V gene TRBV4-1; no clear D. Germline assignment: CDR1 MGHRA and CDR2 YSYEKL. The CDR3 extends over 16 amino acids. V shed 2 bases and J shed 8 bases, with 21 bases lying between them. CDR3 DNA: TGCGCCAGCAGCCAAAACAAAGATTGGCTACGGGGAGGCTACACCTTC. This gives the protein CASSQNKDWLRGGYTF.